This is a list of T cell receptor beta chains from one sample in a study of blood T cell repertoires in COVID-19. This table comes from immunoSEQ multiplex PCR, and its TCRdb copy is limited to in-frame clones, with some not included. The sample contains a few hundred thousand clones, around nine tenths of which appear only once. The source material was PBMCs or T cells enriched from blood (not recorded which). These receptor sequences come from a woman aged 45-60 years who had recovered from COVID-19. Each CDR3 is given with its conserved first and last residue. A D gene is named only where the DNA matches it firmly. Only part of the rows carry a size: once, few, many, or a class if the clone is expanded.

DNA: TGTGCCCGCAGGGGGCCGCAAGACCTCGCTGAAGCTTTCTTT
CDR3: CARRGPQDLAEAFF
J: TRBJ1-1
V: TRBV30
size: .
D: TRBD1

DNA: TGTGCCAGCAGTTTACTAGCGGGGGGCACAGATACGCAGTATTTT
CDR3: CASSLLAGGTDTQYF
J: TRBJ2-3
V: TRBV6-5
size: .
D: TRBD2

DNA: TGTGCCAGCAGCCCCCGGAGGACCCCTAGCGGGGGTCTGCACGAGCAGTACTTC
CDR3: CASSPRRTPSGGLHEQYF
J: TRBJ2-7
V: TRBV7-2
size: .
D: TRBD2

DNA: TGTGCCTGGAGGGCAGGGTTTTACGAGCAGTACTTC
CDR3: CAWRAGFYEQYF
J: TRBJ2-7
V: TRBV30
size: .
D: .

DNA: TGTGCCAGCAGTTTATTTGGGGGGTCTGGAAACACCATATATTTT
CDR3: CASSLFGGSGNTIYF
J: TRBJ1-3
V: TRBV28
size: .
D: .

DNA: TGTGCCATCAGTGATCAGGGCTCTGGAAACACCATATATTTT
CDR3: CAISDQGSGNTIYF
J: TRBJ1-3
V: TRBV10-3
size: .
D: .

DNA: TGTGCCAGCAGGGGAACAGGGGTGAACACCGGGGAGCTGTTTTTT
CDR3: CASRGTGVNTGELFF
J: TRBJ2-2
V: TRBV2
size: .
D: TRBD1

DNA: TGTGCCAGCGGGCCTAATCAGCCCCAGCATTTT
CDR3: CASGPNQPQHF
J: TRBJ1-5
V: TRBV12-3/TRBV12-4
size: few
D: .

DNA: TGCGCCAGCAGCTTAGGGACAGGGGAGGGGGACACTGAAGCTTTCTTT
CDR3: CASSLGTGEGDTEAFF
J: TRBJ1-1
V: TRBV5-1
size: .
D: TRBD1

DNA: TGTGCCAGCAGGCCCCAATCCGGGGTAAATCAGCCCCAGCATTTT
CDR3: CASRPQSGVNQPQHF
J: TRBJ1-5
V: TRBV28
size: .
D: .

DNA: TGTGCCAGCAGCTTGGCCGGAACAGGGGTAGGCTATGGCTACACCTTC
CDR3: CASSLAGTGVGYGYTF
J: TRBJ1-2
V: TRBV5-4
size: .
D: TRBD1

DNA: TGCGCCAGCAGCTTGTTCGGGACTGGGAACCAAGAGACCCAGTACTTC
CDR3: CASSLFGTGNQETQYF
J: TRBJ2-5
V: TRBV5-1
size: few
D: .

DNA: TGTGCCAGCAGTCTCAGGACAGGGGCTAATTCACCCCTCCACTTT
CDR3: CASSLRTGANSPLHF
J: TRBJ1-6
V: TRBV28
size: .
D: TRBD1

DNA: TGTGCCAGCAGCCCTTCGGGGCGGGGACAAGAGACCCAGTACTTC
CDR3: CASSPSGRGQETQYF
J: TRBJ2-5
V: TRBV7-9
size: .
D: .

DNA: TGTGCCAGTGCGGGGGCAAATAGAGTGTCGCCCCAGCATTTT
CDR3: CASAGANRVSPQHF
J: TRBJ1-5
V: TRBV19
size: .
D: .

DNA: TGTGCCAGTAGTATTCGGACAGTTTATGGCTACACCTTC
CDR3: CASSIRTVYGYTF
J: TRBJ1-2
V: TRBV19
size: .
D: .

DNA: TGTGCCACCTGGGACAGGGAGAGCTCCTACGAGCAGTACTTC
CDR3: CATWDRESSYEQYF
J: TRBJ2-7
V: TRBV10-3
size: .
D: TRBD1

DNA: TGTGCCAGCAGCTTAGCGACAGCGAACACCGGGGAGCTGTTTTTT
CDR3: CASSLATANTGELFF
J: TRBJ2-2
V: TRBV7-2
size: .
D: .

DNA: TGTGCCAGCAGCCCGACTAGCGGGAGCACAGATACGCAGTATTTT
CDR3: CASSPTSGSTDTQYF
J: TRBJ2-3
V: TRBV3-1/TRBV3-2
size: .
D: TRBD2

DNA: TGCGCCAGCAGCTTGGCCAACAGGGGGCGAAGGGTGAACACTGAAGCTTTCTTT
CDR3: CASSLANRGRRVNTEAFF
J: TRBJ1-1
V: TRBV5-1
size: .
D: TRBD1

DNA: TGTGCCTGGAGAGACAGGGTCTCACCCCTCCACTTT
CDR3: CAWRDRVSPLHF
J: TRBJ1-6
V: TRBV30
size: .
D: TRBD1

DNA: TGTGCCAGCACCTCTCAAAGTTGGGGGCTTAACTATGGCTACACCTTC
CDR3: CASTSQSWGLNYGYTF
J: TRBJ1-2
V: TRBV27
size: .
D: .

DNA: TGTGCCAGCAGCTGGGGTAGGGGACAGCGAGAATCTGGGGCCAACGTCCTGACTTTC
CDR3: CASSWGRGQRESGANVLTF
J: TRBJ2-6
V: TRBV11-2
size: .
D: TRBD1

DNA: TGTGCCAGCAGCCCGGGACTCAATAGCAATCAGCCCCAGCATTTT
CDR3: CASSPGLNSNQPQHF
J: TRBJ1-5
V: TRBV6-5
size: .
D: .

DNA: TGTGCCTGGAGTGTGGGGACTAGCGGCGAAGAGACCCAGTACTTC
CDR3: CAWSVGTSGEETQYF
J: TRBJ2-5
V: TRBV30
size: .
D: TRBD2

DNA: TGTGCCAGCAGTGACACGGGAAACTATGGCTACACCTTC
CDR3: CASSDTGNYGYTF
J: TRBJ1-2
V: TRBV25-1
size: .
D: .

DNA: TGTGCCAGCAGCTCCAGGACAGCGAGCTCTGGAAACACCATATATTTT
CDR3: CASSSRTASSGNTIYF
J: TRBJ1-3
V: TRBV7-8
size: .
D: .